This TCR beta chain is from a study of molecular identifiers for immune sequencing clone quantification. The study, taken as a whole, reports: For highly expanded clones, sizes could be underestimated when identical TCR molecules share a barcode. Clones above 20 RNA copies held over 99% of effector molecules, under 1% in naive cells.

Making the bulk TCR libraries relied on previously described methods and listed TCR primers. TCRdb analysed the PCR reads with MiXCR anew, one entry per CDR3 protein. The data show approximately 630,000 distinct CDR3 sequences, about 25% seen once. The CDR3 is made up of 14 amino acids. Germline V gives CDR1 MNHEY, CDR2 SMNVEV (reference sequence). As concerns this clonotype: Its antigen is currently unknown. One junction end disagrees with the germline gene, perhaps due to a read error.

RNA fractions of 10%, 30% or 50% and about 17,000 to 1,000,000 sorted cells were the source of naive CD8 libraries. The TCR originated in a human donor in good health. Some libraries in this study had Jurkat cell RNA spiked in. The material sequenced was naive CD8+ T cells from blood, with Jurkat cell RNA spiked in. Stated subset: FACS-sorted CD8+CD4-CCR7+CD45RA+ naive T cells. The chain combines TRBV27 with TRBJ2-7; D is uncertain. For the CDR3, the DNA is TGTGCCAGCAGTTTACTGGGGAACTCCAACGAGCAGTACTTC. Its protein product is CASSLLGNSNEQYF.